This T cell receptor beta chain is from a study of T-cell reconstitution after alpha-beta-depleted transplantation in children. This clonotype was counted ten times or more. Construction of the TCRbeta library involved unique molecular identifiers. TCRdb re-derived calls from the PCR reads in MiXCR, one entry per CDR3 protein. The sample has approximately 170,000 distinct CDR3 sequences; 11% are singletons. This clonotype was obtained from a boy between 2 and 10 years old with acute myeloid leukemia, due to receive a stem cell transplant. The sequenced sample was PBMCs, obtained before TCRalphabeta/CD19-depleted stem cell transplant.

CDR3 DNA: TGCGCCAGCAGGCATGGACTAGCGGGGACCAATGAGCAGTTCTTC. It encodes CASRHGLAGTNEQFF. The rearrangement links TRBV4-1 to TRBJ2-1; 12 nucleotides agree with TRBD2. Germline assignment: CDR1 MGHRA and CDR2 YSYEKL. J gave up 6 bases and V 6 bases, and 6 bases lay outside the gene matches. The CDR3 covers 15 residues.